This T cell receptor beta chain was retrieved from a study of patients and donors after allogeneic stem cell transplantation. A single record per CDR3 protein comes from TCRdb applying MiXCR to the RT-PCR reads. This table holds over 350,000 distinct CDR3 sequences, 15% to 20% found once. What was sequenced was blood, either unsorted or a sorted T cell fraction (not recorded which). This TCR came from a human donor who was either an allogeneic HSCT recipient or a stem cell or donor lymphocyte infusion donor (not recorded which). It is not recorded whose cells these are; they may come from a transplant donor.

The DNA for the CDR3 is TGTGCCAGCAGTTCCCGGGACTGGTCGATAGATACGCAGTATTTT. Its protein product is CASSSRDWSIDTQYF. The chain joins TRBV2 to TRBJ2-3; D is perhaps TRBD2 (6 bases). The CDR3 has 15 residues. The germline V gene encodes CDR1 SNHLY and CDR2 FYNNEI. V dropped 5 bases and J dropped 5 bases, with 17 bases sitting between them.